This passage covers 22 T cell receptor beta chains from one sample sequenced in a study of blood T cells in healthy people across ages. Primed by a sample-barcoded 5' primer and a J-beta primer mix, a second PCR proceeded for about 7 to 11 cycles. TCRdb independently ran MiXCR on the 5' RACE reads; one entry per CDR3 protein. The profile shows about 2 million distinct CDR3 sequences, 49% of them singletons. Material for sequencing was blood. The receptor set was obtained from a woman between 35 and 50 years old in good health.

The J gene is TRBJ2-3, the V gene TRBV12-3 or TRBV12-4; 10 bases map to TRBD1. This CDR3 spans 15 amino acids. V lost 6 bases, J lost 3 bases, and 6 bases stayed unmatched. CDR3: CASRFDRGLTDTQYF. CDR3 DNA sequence: TGTGCCAGCAGGTTCGACAGGGGGCTAACAGATACGCAGTATTTT.

The chain combines TRBV27 with TRBJ1-2, with TRBD1 matching over 9 bases. This CDR3 has 14 residues. Germline CDR1 is MNHEY and CDR2 is SMNVEV (reference sequence). Unmatched junction bases numbered 4, after V lost 8 bases and J lost 0 bases. CDR3 DNA: TGTGCCAGCGGCTGGGACAGGGCTAACTATGGCTACACCTTC. It translates to CASGWDRANYGYTF.

The chain combines TRBV6-1 with TRBJ1-5, with no clear D. V gave up 3 bases and J gave up 1 base, with 7 bases separating them. The CDR3 spans 14 residues. Germline-derived CDR1 and CDR2 are MNHNS and SASEGT. Here the CDR3 reads CASSETTSNQPQHF. CDR3 bases: TGTGCCAGCAGTGAGACAACCAGCAATCAGCCCCAGCATTTT.

This clonotype was seen more than once but under ten times. This chain connects TRBV27 to TRBJ2-5, with a weak D call TRBD1 (6 bases). Trimming left V 5 bases short and J 3 bases short, with 19 bases between. The CDR3 totals 16 residues. Germline V gene data show CDR1 as MNHEY and CDR2 as SMNVEV (reference sequence). This CDR3 reads CASSALQGYTKETQYF. The CDR3 DNA is TGTGCCAGCAGTGCACTTCAGGGGTATACAAAAGAGACCCAGTACTTC.

This clonotype has more than one count but fewer than ten. The chain carries TRBV6-1 and TRBJ2-3; 13 positions match TRBD2. With 9 bases clipped from V and 4 bases from J, the junction kept 4 bases outside the gene matches. From germline, CDR1 is MNHNS and CDR2 SASEGT. CDR3 length: 14 amino acids. The CDR3 sequence is CASQGLAGSDTQYF. For the CDR3, the DNA is TGTGCCAGTCAGGGACTAGCGGGGTCAGATACGCAGTATTTT.

V is TRBV6-2 or TRBV6-3 and J is TRBJ2-1, with 11 bases lining up with TRBD2. CDR1 and CDR2 from the germline V gene are MNHEY and SVGEGT. V dropped 4 bases and J dropped 4; count of bases not matched to a gene: 9. The CDR3 runs to 17 residues. CDR3 nucleotide sequence: TGTGCCAGCAGTTGGACTCTAGCGGGGGGTTTTTACAATGAGCAGTTCTTC. Translation gives CASSWTLAGGFYNEQFF.

This clonotype was counted between two and nine times. The chain recombines TRBV29-1 with TRBJ2-5; D unclear. CDR3 size: 13 residues. Germline CDR1 SQVTM, CDR2 ANQGSEA. Trimming shortened V by 6 bases and J by 0 bases, and 11 bases separated the two germline ends. DNA for the CDR3: TGCAGCGTGGGGAATCTAAACCAAGAGACCCAGTACTTC. Protein product: CSVGNLNQETQYF.

The rearrangement joins TRBV6-2 or TRBV6-3 to TRBJ2-4, with D possibly TRBD1 on 7 matching bases. With the DNA end fitting TRBJ2-7 better, the J assignment may be wrong. The CDR3 sequence is 16 residues long. The germline gives CDR1 MNHEY, CDR2 SVGEGT. The CDR3 here is CASSQPGGYVSYEQYF. The CDR3 nucleotides read TGTGCCAGCAGCCAACCAGGGGGGTATGTCTCCTACGAGCAGTACTTC.

This rearrangement joins TRBV2 to TRBJ2-4; the D gene is possibly TRBD2 (5 bases). Trimming took off 4 bases at V and 0 bases at J, with 10 bases between the two ends. The CDR3 runs 15 residues. Germline-derived CDR1 and CDR2 are SNHLY and FYNNEI. CDR3 protein: CASSATAVAKNIQYF. The CDR3 DNA follows: TGTGCCAGCAGTGCCACAGCGGTAGCCAAAAACATTCAGTACTTC.

V gene TRBV2 combines with J gene TRBJ1-3, with 8 bases identical to TRBD1. There are 15 residues in the CDR3. Germline CDR1 is SNHLY and CDR2 is FYNNEI. Unmatched junction bases numbered 7, after V lost 5 bases and J lost 4 bases. The CDR3 protein is CASSRNRDRGNTIYF. CDR3 DNA: TGTGCCAGCAGTCGAAATAGGGACAGGGGAAACACCATATATTTT.

The chain links TRBV7-2 to TRBJ1-6, with no clear D. The CDR3 runs 18 residues. V lost 2 bases and J lost 5, with 19 bases in between. Germline CDR1 is SGHTA and CDR2 is FQGNSA. CDR3 nucleotides: TGTGCCAGCAGCTTAAAATCGGCCTTCCTGTCCGATAATTCACCCCTCCACTTT. It translates to CASSLKSAFLSDNSPLHF.

The chain is built from TRBV7-8 and TRBJ2-7; TRBD1 agrees at 9 bases. The assigned J gene may be wrong: the sequence end matches TRBJ2-5 better. Germline CDR1 and CDR2: SGHVS and FQNEAQ. The CDR3 is 13 residues long. CDR3 residues: CASSTGGEETQYF. The CDR3 nucleotides read TGTGCCAGCAGCACAGGGGGCGAAGAGACCCAGTACTTC.

The gene calls are TRBV29-1 and TRBJ2-3; 8 bases align to TRBD1. V lost 8 bases to trimming and J lost 3 bases; unmatched junction nucleotides: 7. Germline CDR1 reads SQVTM; CDR2 reads ANQGSEA. The CDR3 length is 13 residues. CDR3 DNA: TGCAGCATAATAACAGGGGGAACAGATACGCAGTATTTT. This gives the protein CSIITGGTDTQYF.

The V call is TRBV4-2, the J call TRBJ2-3; 8 nucleotides align to TRBD2. The CDR3 consists of 17 residues. Germline V gene sequence: CDR1 LGHNA, CDR2 YNFKEQ. The junction had 5 bases not matched to a gene; V was cut back by 0 bases and J by 0 bases. The CDR3 bases are TGTGCCAGCAGCCAAGAAATCGGGGGGGCTAGCACAGATACGCAGTATTTT. It is translated as CASSQEIGGASTDTQYF.

The chain joins TRBV6-1 to TRBJ1-2; 8 bases are a match to TRBD1. V gave up 5 bases and J gave up 6 bases; unmatched junction bases: 8. Germline-derived CDR1 and CDR2 are MNHNS and SASEGT. This CDR3 contains 14 residues. CDR3 coding DNA: TGTGCCAGCAGTAGGGACAGGAAAAGCCATGGCTACACCTTC. The encoded protein is CASSRDRKSHGYTF.

This sequence joins TRBV6-5 and TRBJ2-7, with D possibly called TRBD1 or TRBD2 (5 bases each). V was trimmed by 0 bases and J by 1 base, leaving 13 bases between them. Germline V gene sequence: CDR1 MNHEY, CDR2 SVGAGI. The CDR3 extends over 16 amino acids. CDR3 amino acids: CASSYSTGQVSYEQYF. CDR3 DNA: TGTGCCAGCAGTTACTCGACGGGGCAGGTTTCCTACGAGCAGTACTTC.

This rearrangement joins TRBV20-1 to TRBJ2-1, with D possibly being TRBD2 (5 bases). The V and J ends lost 6 bases and 5 bases respectively, with 20 bases between them. The CDR3 contains 15 residues. CDR1 is DFQATT, CDR2 SNEGSKA, per germline (reference sequence). CDR3 coding DNA: TGCAGTGCGGTGGGCGTCATGGTAGCGCACAATGAGCAGTTCTTC. Amino acids: CSAVGVMVAHNEQFF.

The chain uses TRBV7-2 and TRBJ2-1, with D possibly matching TRBD1 (6 bases). The CDR3 is 16 residues long. The V end lost 2 bases, the J end lost 3 bases, and 14 bases lay between the germline ends. CDR1 and CDR2 from the germline V gene are SGHTA and FQGNSA. The DNA of the CDR3 is TGTGCCAGCAGCTTAAGGGGGATTAGCAACTACAATGAGCAGTTCTTC. Protein: CASSLRGISNYNEQFF.

This rearrangement joins TRBV4-2 to TRBJ1-2, with D possibly matching TRBD1 (6 bases). Trimming took 0 bases from V and 4 from J, leaving 15 bases between them. Germline CDR1 and CDR2: LGHNA and YNFKEQ. The CDR3 has 16 amino acids. The CDR3 nucleotides are TGTGCCAGCAGCCAAGATTGGCGGGGGCACGGCTATGGCTACACCTTC. Its translation is CASSQDWRGHGYGYTF.

The rearrangement uses TRBV7-2 and TRBJ1-6; 8 nucleotides line up with TRBD1. V lost 6 bases, J lost 9 bases, and 7 bases stayed unmatched. This CDR3 has 14 amino acids. CDR1 and CDR2 (germline): SGHTA, FQGNSA. The CDR3 DNA follows: TGTGCCAGCAGTTCGACAGGGGCAAGTTCACCCCTCCACTTT. Translating gives CASSSTGASSPLHF.

V usage is TRBV4-1 and J usage is TRBJ2-1; D uncertain. Germline values: CDR1 MGHRA, CDR2 YSYEKL. The CDR3 totals 15 residues. The V end was cut by 0 bases, the J end by 5 bases, with 11 bases between. In DNA form, the CDR3 reads TGCGCCAGCAGCCAAGATCGCTCGGCCAACAATGAGCAGTTCTTC. This codes for CASSQDRSANNEQFF.

The chain has TRBV7-2 and TRBJ2-3, with TRBD1 matching 10 bases. V shed 4 bases, J shed 5 bases, and the junction held 9 bases outside the gene matches. Per germline, CDR1 SGHTA and CDR2 FQGNSA. This CDR3 has 16 residues. CDR3 protein: CASSWATGTGVDTQYF. DNA for the CDR3: TGTGCCAGCAGCTGGGCGACCGGGACAGGGGTAGATACGCAGTATTTT.